This T cell receptor beta chain was captured by sequencing in a study of shared clonotypes between healthy human individuals. In the study overall: Per-donor plates numbered three CD4 naive, three CD4 memory, two CD8 naive and one CD8 memory.

Sequenced by immunoSEQ multiplex PCR; TCRdb stores in-frame clones only, minus some. The data contain over 1.5 million clones, nearly 99% of them singletons. The germline V gene has CDR1 SGDLS and CDR2 YYNGEE. The CDR3 loop spans 16 amino acids. J lost 6 bases, V lost 0 bases, and 4 bases had no gene match. Notes on this clone: The antigen remains unidentified.

Study-level results: Of the naive CD4 clonotypes, around 4.7% were shared across a handful of donors.

This clonotype was obtained from a man younger than 45 in good health. The chain combines TRBV9 with TRBJ2-1; TRBD2 matches 12 bases. Sequenced: naive CD4+ T cells sorted from blood. Regarding subset: CD45RA+ positively selected. The CDR3 reads CASSVVRTSGINEQFF. DNA of the CDR3: TGTGCCAGCAGCGTAGTGAGGACTAGCGGGATCAATGAGCAGTTCTTC.